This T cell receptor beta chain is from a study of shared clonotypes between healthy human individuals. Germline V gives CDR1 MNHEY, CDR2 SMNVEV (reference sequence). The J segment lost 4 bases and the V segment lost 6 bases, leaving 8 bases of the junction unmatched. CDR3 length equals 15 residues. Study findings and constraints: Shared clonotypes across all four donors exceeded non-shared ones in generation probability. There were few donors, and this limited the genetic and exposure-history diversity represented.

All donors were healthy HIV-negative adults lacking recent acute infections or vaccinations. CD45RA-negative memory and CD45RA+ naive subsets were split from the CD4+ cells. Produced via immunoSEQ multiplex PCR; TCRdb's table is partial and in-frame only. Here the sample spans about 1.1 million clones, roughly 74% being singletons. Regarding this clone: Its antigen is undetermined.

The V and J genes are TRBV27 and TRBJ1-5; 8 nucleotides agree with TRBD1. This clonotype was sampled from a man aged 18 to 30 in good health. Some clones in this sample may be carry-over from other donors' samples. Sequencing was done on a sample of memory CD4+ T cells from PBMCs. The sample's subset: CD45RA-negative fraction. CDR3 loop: CASSRGTGANQPQHF. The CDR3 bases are TGTGCCAGCAGCCGGGGGACAGGTGCTAATCAGCCCCAGCATTTT.